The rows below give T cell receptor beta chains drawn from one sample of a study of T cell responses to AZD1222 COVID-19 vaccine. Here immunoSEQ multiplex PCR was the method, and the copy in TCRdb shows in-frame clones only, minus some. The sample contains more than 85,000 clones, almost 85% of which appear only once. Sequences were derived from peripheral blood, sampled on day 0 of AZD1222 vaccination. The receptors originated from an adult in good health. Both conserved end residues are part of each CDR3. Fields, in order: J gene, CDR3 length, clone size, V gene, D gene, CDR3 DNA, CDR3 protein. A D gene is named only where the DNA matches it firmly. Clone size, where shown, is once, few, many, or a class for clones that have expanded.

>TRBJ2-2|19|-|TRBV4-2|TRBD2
TGTGCCAGCAGCCAAGAAGGTGCGCTAGCGGGACCGATCACCGGGGAGCTGTTTTTT
CASSQEGALAGPITGELFF
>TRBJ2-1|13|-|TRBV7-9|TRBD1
TGTGCCAGCAGTAGAACAGGGGGGAATGAGCAGTTCTTC
CASSRTGGNEQFF
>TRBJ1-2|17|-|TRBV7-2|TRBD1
TGTGCCAGCAGCCCAGGAAGGACAGGGGTTAGGGGATACGGCTACACCTTC
CASSPGRTGVRGYGYTF
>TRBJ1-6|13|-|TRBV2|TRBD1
TGTGCCAGCAGAACAGGGGGTAATTCACCCCTCCACTTT
CASRTGGNSPLHF
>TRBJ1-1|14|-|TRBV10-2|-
TGCGCCAGCAGTGGCAAAGGGGGGGCAGTCGAAGCTTTCTTT
CASSGKGGAVEAFF
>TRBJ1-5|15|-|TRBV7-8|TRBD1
TGTGCCAGCAGCGTACAGGGGGTGAGCAATCAGCCCCAGCATTTT
CASSVQGVSNQPQHF
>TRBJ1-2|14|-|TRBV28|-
TGTGCCAGCAGCCCTCCCGGACCCCGCTATGGCTACACCTTC
CASSPPGPRYGYTF
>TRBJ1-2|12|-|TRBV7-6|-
TGTGCCAGCAGCTTACTGGGAAATGGCTACACCTTC
CASSLLGNGYTF
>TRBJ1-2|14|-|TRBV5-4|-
TGTGCCAGCAGGCACGACGGAGTTCTTTATGGCTACACCTTC
CASRHDGVLYGYTF
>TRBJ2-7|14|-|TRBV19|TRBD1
TGTGCCAGTAGTACGAACCGGGACAGGGGAATTTTGGACTTC
CASSTNRDRGILDF
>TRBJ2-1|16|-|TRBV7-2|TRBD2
TGTGCCAGCAGCTCCGACCCGGGACTAGCGGGAATTGAGCAGTTCTTC
CASSSDPGLAGIEQFF
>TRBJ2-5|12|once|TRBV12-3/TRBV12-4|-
TGTGCCAGCAGCCCGGGCTTACGGACCCAGTACTTC
CASSPGLRTQYF
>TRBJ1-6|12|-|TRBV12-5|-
TGTGCTAGTGGCCCGTTAGGATCACCCCTCCACTTT
CASGPLGSPLHF
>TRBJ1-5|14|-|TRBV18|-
TGTGCCAGCCAACAGAGGTTCGGTAATCAGCCCCAGCATTTT
CASQQRFGNQPQHF
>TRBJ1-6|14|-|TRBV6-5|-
TGTGCCAGCAGTTCGCCGGGAGATAATTCACCCCTCCACTTT
CASSSPGDNSPLHF
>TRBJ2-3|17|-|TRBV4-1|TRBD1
TGCGCCAGCAGCCAGGACCCGGGACAGGGAAACCCAGATACGCAGTATTTT
CASSQDPGQGNPDTQYF
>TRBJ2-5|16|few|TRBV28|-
TGTGCCAGCAGCCTCTCCGGGCCGAGGACTGCAGAGACCCAGTACTTC
CASSLSGPRTAETQYF
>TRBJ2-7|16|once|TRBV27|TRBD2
TGTGCCAGCAGACCCCCTTCAAGCGGGAGGACCTACGAGCAGTACTTC
CASRPPSSGRTYEQYF
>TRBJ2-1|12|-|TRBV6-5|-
TGTGCCAGCAGGGCCCGGAACTTTGAGCAGTTCTTC
CASRARNFEQFF
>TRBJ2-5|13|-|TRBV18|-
TGTGCCAGCTCGCAGGATAAACAAGAGACCCAGTACTTC
CASSQDKQETQYF
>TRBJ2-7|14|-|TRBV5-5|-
TGTGCCAGCAGCTGGGACGGCATTCCCTACGAGCAGTACTTC
CASSWDGIPYEQYF
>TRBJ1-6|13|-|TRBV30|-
TGTGCCTGGAGTGACGTGGAGAATTCACCCCTCCACTTT
CAWSDVENSPLHF
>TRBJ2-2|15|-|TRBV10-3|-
TGTGCCATCAGGCCCGGGGCAGGGTGGACCGGGGAGCTGTTTTTT
CAIRPGAGWTGELFF
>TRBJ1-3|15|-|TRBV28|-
TGTGCCAGCAGTTTCTCCAGGGTGGGTGGAAACACCATATATTTT
CASSFSRVGGNTIYF
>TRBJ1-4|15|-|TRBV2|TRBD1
TGTGCCAGCAGATACCTCGGGACAGCCTCTCATCCGCTGTTTTTT
CASRYLGTASHPLFF
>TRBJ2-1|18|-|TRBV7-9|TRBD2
TGTGCCAGCAGTTTTACCCCCGGACTAGCGGGTATTTACAATGAGCAGTTCTTC
CASSFTPGLAGIYNEQFF
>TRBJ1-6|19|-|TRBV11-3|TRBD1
TGTGCCAGCAGCCTCGGACAGGGCTTGCCTTCTCGCTATAATTCACCCCTCCACTTT
CASSLGQGLPSRYNSPLHF
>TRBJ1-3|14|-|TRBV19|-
TGTGCCAGTAGTGGAAGGAACTCTGGAAACACCATATATTTT
CASSGRNSGNTIYF
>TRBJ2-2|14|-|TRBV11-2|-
TGTGCCAGCAGCTTAGGACTTAACACCGGGGAGCTGTTTTTT
CASSLGLNTGELFF
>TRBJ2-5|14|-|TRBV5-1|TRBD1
TGCGCCAGCAGCCCCCCGGACAGGAGGGAGACCCAGTACTTC
CASSPPDRRETQYF
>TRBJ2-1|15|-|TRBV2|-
TGTGCCAGCAGTGGAGCGGTACCACTCTACAATGAGCAGTTCTTC
CASSGAVPLYNEQFF
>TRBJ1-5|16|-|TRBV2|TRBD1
TGTGCCAGCAGTGAAGCAGGGGACAGGGGGCGAGCGCCCCAGCATTTT
CASSEAGDRGRAPQHF
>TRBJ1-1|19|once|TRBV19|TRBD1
TGTGCCAGTAGTCGGGGACAGTCCGCCCTGGGTATTATGAACACTGAAGCTTTCTTT
CASSRGQSALGIMNTEAFF
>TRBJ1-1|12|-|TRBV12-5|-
TGTGCTAGTGGCCCGGGGGGGTTGGAAGCTTTCTTT
CASGPGGLEAFF
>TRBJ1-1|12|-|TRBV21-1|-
TGTGCCAGCAGCAACCGGGCCAAAGAAGCTTTCTTT
CASSNRAKEAFF
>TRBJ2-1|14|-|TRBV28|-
TGTGCCAGCAGTTCCCCCGTGCCTAACGATGAGCAGTTCTTC
CASSSPVPNDEQFF
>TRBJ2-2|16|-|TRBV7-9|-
TGTGCCAGCAGCCCCGATGGACATACGAACACCGGGGAGCTGTTTTTT
CASSPDGHTNTGELFF
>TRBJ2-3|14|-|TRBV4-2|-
TGTGCCAGCAGCCCAGACCTAGGGGCTGATACGCAGTATTTT
CASSPDLGADTQYF
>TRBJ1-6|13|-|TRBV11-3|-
TGTGCCAGCAGCTTAGATTCAGAATCACCCCTCCACTTT
CASSLDSESPLHF
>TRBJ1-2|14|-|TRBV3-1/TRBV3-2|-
TGTGCCAGCAGCCAAGCTGCGCAAAACTATGGCTACACCTTC
CASSQAAQNYGYTF
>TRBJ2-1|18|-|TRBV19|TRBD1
TGTGCCAGTAGTTCACGTACCGGGACAGGGGGTCTTTACAATGAGCAGTTCTTC
CASSSRTGTGGLYNEQFF
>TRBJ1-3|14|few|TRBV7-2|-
TGTGCCAGCAGCTCAAATGGGGGCGGAAACACCATATATTTT
CASSSNGGGNTIYF
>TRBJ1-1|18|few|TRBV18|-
TGTGCCAGCTCACCTCTGCCGGAGTTACGCAGGGTGGGCACTGAAGCTTTCTTT
CASSPLPELRRVGTEAFF
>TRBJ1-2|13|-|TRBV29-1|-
TGCAGCGTTGGTTGGGACCATAACTATGGCTACACCTTC
CSVGWDHNYGYTF
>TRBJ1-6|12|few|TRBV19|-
TGTGCCAGTAGTTCCAGGGACTCACCCCTCCACTTT
CASSSRDSPLHF
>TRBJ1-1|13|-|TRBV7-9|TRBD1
TGTGCCAGCAGCACCCGACAGGGTGCTGAAGCTTTCTTT
CASSTRQGAEAFF
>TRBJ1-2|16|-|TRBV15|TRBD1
TGTGCCACCAGCAGAGATCAGTCAGGGGGCGGAGGTGGCTACACCTTC
CATSRDQSGGGGGYTF
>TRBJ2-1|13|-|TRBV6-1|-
TGTGCCAGCAGCCGGGACTCCCAAAATGAGCAGTTCTTC
CASSRDSQNEQFF